This TCR beta chain was sequenced for a study of shared clonotypes between healthy human individuals. Overall study context: Those who served as donors were two women and three men between the ages of 18 and 49. Study results and caveats: Non-shared clonotypes were found to have lower generation probabilities than the clonotypes that were shared by all four of the sorted-subset donors.

This CDR3 has 16 amino acids. From germline, CDR1 is SGHRS and CDR2 YFSETQ. The ends lost 0 bases at V and 4 bases at J; junction bases unmatched: 5. TCRdb's table, derived via immunoSEQ multiplex PCR, lists solely in-frame clones and lacks some. The top ten hold about 0.13% of the sample, which has about 2 million clones, 95% seen once. In regard to this clone: Antigen: not known.

The chain is built from TRBV5-1 and TRBJ1-3, with 9 bases fitting TRBD1. The sequencing sample was made of naive CD4+ T cells sorted from blood. Subset in this sample: CD45RA+ positively selected. The clonotype originates from a man between 18 and 35 years old in good health. The CDR3: CASSLEGQGIGNTIYF. The CDR3 coding sequence is TGCGCCAGCAGCTTGGAGGGACAGGGCATCGGAAACACCATATATTTT.